This T cell receptor beta chain was identified during a study of T-cell memory formation after mild COVID-19. Study context: There were largely donor-specific TCR clusters.

J lost 8 bases, V lost 8 bases, and 10 bases had no gene match. Germline V gene data show CDR1 as SEHNR and CDR2 as FQNEAQ (reference sequence). The CDR3 consists of 14 residues. TCRdb processed the 5' RACE reads anew with MiXCR; each CDR3 protein has one entry. This repertoire shows 550,000 to 600,000 distinct CDR3 sequences, less than 25% found once; its top ten account for roughly 8.1%. Source material: PBMCs or a T cell subset sorted from them (not recorded which). This receptor was obtained from an adult woman who had mild COVID-19 (a few samples of this study predate the infection). Cell type and time point are not known. J is TRBJ2-1 and V is TRBV7-9; TRBD2 agrees at 9 bases. The DNA for the CDR3 is TGTGCCAGCGGAGGGGGACTAGCCGTCTATGAGCAGTTCTTC. Translated, it gives CASGGGLAVYEQFF.